These 14 T cell receptor beta chains came from one sample sequenced in a study of blood T cell repertoires in COVID-19 (dated by TCRdb to between 2020 and 2021). Receptors were amplified or captured by the immunoSEQ multiplex PCR assay. Imported from immuneACCESS, the table was reduced by TCRdb to in-frame sequences with V and J called. These copies leave out some clones; in studies compared against another copy, an unresolved V gene accounts for under half, and the cause of the remainder is not known. The sample profile shows tens of thousands of clones; approximately 80% of them were found once. The ten largest make up approximately 15% of the sample. The sequenced sample consisted of peripheral blood. The receptors shown here come from a human donor with active or convalescent COVID-19. The donor label of this sample is uncertain.

This clone was found a few times. DNA for the CDR3: TGCGCCAGCAGTGAGTCCCCGGTAACAACAGATGAGCAGTTCTTC. Its protein is CASSESPVTTDEQFF. The V and J genes are TRBV10-2 and TRBJ2-1; no clear D gene. The length of the CDR3 is 15 residues. Germline CDR1 and CDR2: WSHSY and SAAADI. Deletions cut 0 bases from V and 8 bases from J, with 14 bases between.

The chain carries TRBV12-3 or TRBV12-4 and TRBJ1-4, with unresolved D. The germline V and J ends were trimmed by 4 bases and 4 bases, with 4 bases remaining between them. The CDR3 length is 12 residues. The CDR3 is CASSSHNEKLFF. The CDR3 coding sequence is TGTGCCAGCAGTTCCCATAATGAAAAACTGTTTTTT.

The chain joins TRBV24-1 to TRBJ2-5, with 11 bases identical to TRBD1. V was pared by 7 bases and J by 3 bases, with 6 bases of the junction left unmatched. CDR1 KGHDR and CDR2 SFDVKD come from the germline V gene. The CDR3 sequence is 15 residues long. CDR3 protein: CATRAGTGGKETQYF. The CDR3 nucleotides read TGTGCCACCAGGGCCGGGACAGGGGGGAAAGAGACCCAGTACTTC.

The chain recombines TRBV28 with TRBJ1-1, with D unresolved. This CDR3 is built from 11 residues. With 8 bases removed from V and 4 bases from J, the gap between germline ends came to 8 bases. Germline CDR1 reads MDHEN; CDR2 reads SYDVKM. CDR3 sequence: CASPGGTEAFF. For the CDR3, the DNA is TGTGCCAGCCCGGGTGGCACTGAAGCTTTCTTT.

V gene TRBV7-4 combines with J gene TRBJ1-1, with D maybe TRBD1 (6 bases). The CDR3 is 16 residues long. V lost 2 bases and J 0 bases, leaving 13 bases between the germline ends. The germline gives CDR1 SGHVT, CDR2 SQSDAQ. CDR3 region: CASSLILDRLNTEAFF. CDR3 bases: TGTGCCAGCAGCTTAATCTTGGACAGATTGAACACTGAAGCTTTCTTT.

V gene TRBV19 combines with J gene TRBJ2-2, with 7 nucleotides matching TRBD2. Germline-derived CDR1 and CDR2 are LNHDA and SQIVND (reference sequence). The V gene end was trimmed by 6 bases and the J gene end by 0 bases; junction bases not matched to a gene: 4. The CDR3 contains 15 residues. CDR3 region: CASRWAGANTGELFF. The CDR3, as DNA: TGTGCCAGTAGGTGGGCGGGAGCGAACACCGGGGAGCTGTTTTTT.

This sequence joins TRBV10-3 and TRBJ2-7; 9 bases match TRBD2. The CDR3 is 13 residues long. The V and J ends lost 5 bases and 3 bases, in that order; junction bases with no gene match: 2. Germline V gives CDR1 ENHRY, CDR2 SYGVKD. The DNA of the CDR3 is TGTGCCATCAGTAGGACTAGCGACTACGAGCAGTACTTC. This sequence encodes CAISRTSDYEQYF.

The chain carries TRBV7-2 and TRBJ2-7; D remains ambiguous. The V end was cut by 7 bases, the J end by 0 bases, with 13 bases between. Germline loops: CDR1 SGHTA, CDR2 FQGNSA. The CDR3 totals 14 residues. In DNA, the CDR3 is TGTGCCAGCACTTCTTCGAGGCTCTCCTACGAGCAGTACTTC. Translating gives CASTSSRLSYEQYF. The full variable domain, its missing parts supplied by reference TRBV7-2 and TRBJ2-7, is GAGVSQSPSNKVTEKGKDVELRCDPISGHTALYWYRQSLGQGLEFLIYFQGNSAPDKSGLPSDRFSAERTGGSVSTLTIQRTQQEDSAVYLCASTSSRLSYEQYFGPGTRLTVT.

V and J are TRBV28 and TRBJ1-2; the match to TRBD1 covers 7 bases. Germline V gene lookup returns CDR1 MDHEN and CDR2 SYDVKM. Losses at the gene ends were 7 bases for V and 6 bases for J; bases not matched to a gene: 8. This CDR3 is built from 13 residues. The CDR3 sequence: CASTLGQMNGYTF. The CDR3 DNA is TGTGCCAGCACCCTGGGACAGATGAATGGCTACACCTTC.

This CDR3 reads CASSSVQVEQYF. The DNA for the CDR3 is TGTGCCAGCAGTTCAGTCCAGGTAGAGCAGTACTTC. The chain is built from TRBV28 and TRBJ2-7; the D is unclear. V gave up 4 bases and J gave up 7 bases, with 11 bases separating them. The germline V gene has CDR1 MDHEN and CDR2 SYDVKM. The CDR3 is made up of 12 amino acids.

The chain combines TRBV28 with TRBJ2-1, with 8 bases fitting TRBD1. The CDR3 has 14 residues. With 4 bases clipped from V and 7 bases from J, the junction kept 6 bases outside the gene matches. The germline V gene has CDR1 MDHEN and CDR2 SYDVKM. CDR3 in DNA: TGTGCCAGCAGTTCAGGGGGCGCTATGAATGAGCAGTTCTTC. It specifies CASSSGGAMNEQFF.

The chain couples TRBV15 to TRBJ2-4, with a possible D match to TRBD2 (5 bases). The CDR3 is made up of 15 amino acids. Per germline, CDR1 LNHNV and CDR2 YYDKDF (reference sequence). Trimming cost V 0 bases and J 0 bases, with 6 bases left between them. CDR3 bases: TGTGCCACCAGCAGAGAAGGACTAGCCAAAAACATTCAGTACTTC. Translated: CATSREGLAKNIQYF.

The chain links TRBV5-6 to TRBJ2-7; TRBD1 agrees at 9 bases. The CDR3 totals 16 residues. From germline, CDR1 is SGHDT and CDR2 YYEEEE. V was pared by 1 base and J by 4 bases, with 9 bases of the junction left unmatched. The CDR3 DNA reads TGTGCCAGCAGCTTGAGGTCACAGGGGGCGCAATACGAGCAGTACTTC. Translating it yields CASSLRSQGAQYEQYF.

The chain carries TRBV5-1 and TRBJ1-6, with 8 bases aligning to TRBD1. V was clipped by 5 bases and J by 6 bases; unmatched bases: 10. This CDR3 contains 16 residues. The germline gives CDR1 SGHRS, CDR2 YFSETQ. The CDR3 DNA reads as TGCGCCAGCAGTCTGACCGGGACAGGTCTTAATTCACCCCTCCACTTT. This translates into CASSLTGTGLNSPLHF.